The T cell receptor (beta chain) described here comes from a study of T cell responses to AZD1222 COVID-19 vaccine. Libraries were prepared by immunoSEQ multiplex PCR; TCRdb keeps only in-frame clonotypes and omits some of them. Counted here are around 150,000 clones, around 89% occurring once; the ten biggest clones make up around 2.3%. Per germline, CDR1 LGHDT and CDR2 YNNKEL (reference sequence). There are 15 residues in the CDR3. With V trimmed by 4 bases and J by 10 bases, 11 bases remained unmatched. This clonotype was obtained from an adult in good health. Specimen: peripheral blood, collected on day 0 of AZD1222 vaccination. This chain links TRBV3-1 (or the pseudogene TRBV3-2) with TRBJ1-1; TRBD1 matches at 11 bases. This chain's CDR3 is CASSPNRGTGGVAFF. The DNA of the CDR3 is TGTGCCAGCAGCCCGAACCGGGGGACAGGGGGAGTAGCTTTCTTT.